This T cell receptor beta chain comes out of a study of cytomegalovirus exposure and HLA in healthy donors. Overall study results and limits: Among the sequence variants, a highly shared cluster was likely an artifact of sequencing. Analysis performed later found around 15,000 TCR beta sequences associated with HLA alleles at 0.05 false discovery rate.

Germline lookup yields CDR1 MGHRA and CDR2 YSYEKL. V was shortened by 1 base and J by 1 base, with 10 bases between the two germline ends. This CDR3 has 15 residues. As regards this clone: Its specificity is unknown.

Though probably carrying unrecorded immune exposures, donors were nominally healthy at sampling. 13 Jbeta primers and 60 Vbeta primers were used for the PCR. Clones were sequenced by immunoSEQ multiplex PCR, and TCRdb holds only the in-frame ones, with some missing. The table has fewer than 200,000 clones, roughly 80% seen once; the top ten hold around 2.3%. The sample comprised PBMCs. This rearrangement joins TRBV4-1 to TRBJ1-1; maybe TRBD1 (6 bases). The clonotype originates from a male donor in good health and CMV-seronegative. CDR3 sequence (DNA): TGCGCCAGCAGCCAAGTGGGGGCGGGGAACACTGAAGCTTTCTTT. It yields the protein CASSQVGAGNTEAFF.